This T cell receptor (beta chain) was identified during a study of blood T cell repertoires in COVID-19. Clones were sequenced by immunoSEQ multiplex PCR, and TCRdb holds only the in-frame ones, with some missing. Among some 490,000 clones listed, 80% to 90% were seen once. Germline V CDR1 and CDR2: SQVTM, ANQGSEA. V was trimmed by 4 bases and J by 4 bases, leaving 10 bases between them. The CDR3 is 12 amino acids. The rearrangement uses TRBV29-1 and TRBJ2-5; perhaps TRBD2 as D (5 bases). Sequencing was done on a sample of PBMCs or T cells enriched from blood (not recorded which). This receptor was taken from a woman in her sixties or seventies who had recovered from COVID-19. DNA for the CDR3: TGCAGCGTTGTCGAGGGTTCAGAGACCCAGTACTTC. It yields the protein CSVVEGSETQYF.